This T cell receptor beta chain was recorded in a study of shared clonotypes between healthy human individuals. At the level of the study: A donor's plate count was three for CD4 naive and three for CD4 memory; CD8 naive had two and CD8 memory one. Study-wide findings and caveats: Clonotype sharing across a few donors was observed for roughly 5% of naive CD4 clonotypes. Naive subsets, compared against memory subsets, generally had larger estimated richness values.

Researchers divided each subset's genomic DNA evenly across several immunoSEQ plates. Sequencing was performed with immunoSEQ multiplex PCR; in TCRdb, only in-frame clones are kept and a portion is missing. The repertoire holds some 800,000 clones, 92% seen once, with 20% to 30% in the top ten. The trim removed 0 bases at V and 5 bases at J, leaving 24 bases unmatched. The CDR3 extends over 22 amino acids. Germline V lookup: CDR1 LNHDA, CDR2 SQIVND (reference sequence). Concerning this clone: What it recognizes is unknown.

CD45RO negativity and positive selection for CCR7 defined naive CD8 cells, a population that excluded terminally differentiated effector memory CD45RA+ cells. This clonotype was obtained from a man aged 25 to 45 in good health. V usage is TRBV19 and J usage is TRBJ1-1; 10 bases align to TRBD1. The sample comprised naive CD8+ T cells sorted from blood. The CDR3 reads CASSIEVLGTGVGEHAGTEAFF. CDR3 in DNA: TGTGCCAGTAGTATAGAAGTGTTGGGGACAGGGGTTGGAGAACACGCGGGGACTGAAGCTTTCTTT.